The 3 T cell receptor beta chains given below trace back to one sample, sequenced in a study of OX40 agonist ivuxolimab in advanced cancers. Libraries were made using the immunoSEQ multiplex PCR assay. TCRdb limited this immuneACCESS table to in-frame rearrangements with V and J called. A share of clones is missing; checked studies link under half to unresolved V genes, and the rest is unexplained. This sample comprises nearly 70,000 clones, around 83% of them detected only once. Of the sample, more than 1.4% is held by the ten largest clones. This specimen was CD4+ or CD8+ T cells sorted from blood, taken in a trial of the OX40 agonist ivuxolimab. The receptors originated from an adult with an advanced solid tumor such as melanoma, head and neck, liver or kidney cancer.

This clone has a handful of counts. The rearrangement uses TRBV6-1 and TRBJ1-2; 7 nucleotides agree with TRBD1. Germline assignment: CDR1 MNHNS and CDR2 SASEGT. The CDR3 has 13 residues. V dropped 5 bases and J dropped 4; count of bases not matched to a gene: 4. CDR3 loop: CASSFDRAYGYTF. The CDR3 DNA follows: TGTGCCAGCAGTTTCGACAGGGCCTATGGCTACACCTTC.

This clone was detected only once. The gene calls are TRBV15 and TRBJ1-5, with a possible D match to TRBD1 (6 bases). CDR1 LNHNV and CDR2 YYDKDF come from the germline V gene (reference sequence). The CDR3 contains 19 residues. Trimming took 5 bases from V and 2 from J, leaving 25 bases between them. For the CDR3, the DNA is TGTGCCACCAGCTCACGGTCGCGCCTTTACAGGGATGGCAATCAGCCCCAGCATTTT. Translating gives CATSSRSRLYRDGNQPQHF.

V gene TRBV6-5 combines with J gene TRBJ2-7; D may be TRBD2 (6 bases). There are 13 residues in the CDR3. Trimming took 5 bases from V and 3 from J, leaving 11 bases between them. Per germline, CDR1 MNHEY and CDR2 SVGAGI. CDR3 loop: CASSRGLNYEQYF. The CDR3 coding sequence is TGTGCCAGCAGTCGGGGACTCAACTACGAGCAGTACTTC.